A selection of T cell receptor beta chains follows, all from one sample in a study of a mutant IDH1 vaccine in newly diagnosed glioma. These receptors have no identified antigens. Data came from immunoSEQ multiplex PCR; TCRdb stores just in-frame clones and leaves some out. The sample consists of over 80,000 clones, about 81% of them appearing once. Here the sequenced sample was PBMCs, taken from a glioma patient whose treatment included an IDH1 peptide vaccine. Receptors originate from a man between 40 and 49 years old with glioma. Each CDR3 is given with its conserved first and last residue. Clone size appears in some rows only: once, few, many, or a class for an expanded clone.

j_call,clone_size,v_call,cdr3_aa
TRBJ2-1,once,TRBV7-3,CASSLTGRPYNEQFF
TRBJ2-7,-,TRBV29-1,CSVAGLAGAAEQYF
TRBJ2-2,-,TRBV5-6,CASSFARLNTGELFF
TRBJ2-1,once,TRBV4-1,CASSGTRFEQFF
TRBJ2-7,-,TRBV7-2,CASGGYSYEQYF
TRBJ1-5,-,TRBV4-1,CASSRLGTGTQPQHF
TRBJ1-2,-,TRBV14,CASSQSRHGYTF
TRBJ2-6,-,TRBV18,CASSPLGTWANNVLTF
TRBJ2-1,-,TRBV13,CASSSQTRSSNEQFF
TRBJ1-1,-,TRBV6-6,CASSYRPNTEAFF
TRBJ1-2,once,TRBV29-1,CSVNLGSYGYTF
TRBJ1-3,-,TRBV14,CASSLKDPSSGNTIYF
TRBJ2-7,-,TRBV21-1,CASSKAFHGGAGEQYF
TRBJ2-4,once,TRBV15,CATSSMGRGGAKNIQYF
TRBJ1-2,-,TRBV5-5,CASSRWRGSNYGYTF
TRBJ2-7,-,TRBV4-2,CASSPGAGGLSYEQYF
TRBJ2-1,-,TRBV4-3,CASSQGGLAGDQGDEQFF
TRBJ1-5,few,TRBV14,CASSPTTGDQPQHF
TRBJ1-4,once,TRBV5-1,CASSPGGGEKLFF
TRBJ2-5,once,TRBV5-6,CASSLVGAQETQYF